This T cell receptor beta chain came from a study of cytomegalovirus exposure and HLA in healthy donors. Findings and limits, study-wide: There were a few CMV-associated chains whose specificity for CMV antigens was confirmed in vitro.

CDR1 is SQVTM and CDR2 is ANQGSEA in the germline V gene. The CDR3 length is 15 residues. The J segment lost 7 bases and the V segment lost 4 bases, leaving 9 bases of the junction unmatched. Details on this clone: Antigen unknown.

Amplification used 60 Vbeta primers and 13 Jbeta primers. TCRdb's copy holds only in-frame clones and misses some; the assay was immunoSEQ multiplex PCR. This sample has more than 100,000 clones, with 73% found just once. Sequencing was carried out using PBMCs. The chain couples TRBV29-1 to TRBJ2-1; 11 bases map to TRBD2. This clonotype was sampled from a woman aged 35 to 49 in good health and CMV-seronegative. In DNA form, the CDR3 reads TGCAGCGTTGGGGAGTTAGCGGGAGGGTTGAATGAGCAGTTCTTC. Amino acid sequence: CSVGELAGGLNEQFF.